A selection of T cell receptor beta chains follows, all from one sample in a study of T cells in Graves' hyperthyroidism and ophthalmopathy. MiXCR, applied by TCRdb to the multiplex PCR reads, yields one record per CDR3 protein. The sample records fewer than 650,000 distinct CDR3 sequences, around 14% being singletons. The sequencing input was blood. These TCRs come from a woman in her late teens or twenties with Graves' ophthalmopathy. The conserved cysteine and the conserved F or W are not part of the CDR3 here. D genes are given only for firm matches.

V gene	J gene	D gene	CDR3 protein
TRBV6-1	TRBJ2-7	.	ASSYMEPPYEQY
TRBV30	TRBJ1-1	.	AWVGLSLEAF
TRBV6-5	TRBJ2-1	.	ASVARGRLGPSSYNEQF
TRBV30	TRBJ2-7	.	AWMNGAYEQY
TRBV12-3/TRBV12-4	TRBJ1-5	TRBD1	ASSYGDRVQPQH
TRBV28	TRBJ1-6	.	ASSSHDNSPLH
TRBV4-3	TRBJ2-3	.	ASSQEGLPNTDTQY
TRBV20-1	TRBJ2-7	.	SASLPGSYEQY
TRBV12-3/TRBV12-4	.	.	ASSSTAEQY
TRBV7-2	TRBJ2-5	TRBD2	ASSSSGLAGGWTQY
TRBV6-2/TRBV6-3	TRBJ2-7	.	ASSLGRILYEQY
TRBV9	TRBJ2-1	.	ASSVGERVFLEQF
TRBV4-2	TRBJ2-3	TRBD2	ASSHGRGLESTDTQY
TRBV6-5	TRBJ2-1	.	ASSYGRAGSYNEQF
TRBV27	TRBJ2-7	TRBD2	ASSLTSGSRSEQY
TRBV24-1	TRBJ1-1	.	ATSPSGGVDTEAF
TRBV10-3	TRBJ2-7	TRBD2	AISDQPGLAPYEQY
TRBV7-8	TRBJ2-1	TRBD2	ASGETSSEQF
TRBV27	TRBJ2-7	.	ASSLDGRSYEQY
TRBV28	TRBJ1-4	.	ASSFREYRDLGEKLF
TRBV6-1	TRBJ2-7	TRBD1	ASRSDRGASYEQY
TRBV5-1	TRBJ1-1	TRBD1	ASSLTGAVFYRTEAF
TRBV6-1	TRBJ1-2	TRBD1	ASRRGQGAYGYT
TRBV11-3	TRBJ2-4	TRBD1	ASSLLAGGVRGNIQY
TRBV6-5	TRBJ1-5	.	ASSPTQRGNQPQH
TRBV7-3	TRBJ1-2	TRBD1	ASSLSRGQSYT
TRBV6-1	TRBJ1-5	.	ASRAPGRNQPQH
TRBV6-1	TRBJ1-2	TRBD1	ASSGTGGYGDGYT
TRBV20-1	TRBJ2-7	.	SARSRTVRTYEQY
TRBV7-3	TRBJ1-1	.	ASSPRGMNTEAF
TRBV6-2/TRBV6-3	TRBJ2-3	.	ASSYPARLSTDTQY
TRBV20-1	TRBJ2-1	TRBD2	SARATGTRSSGSYNEQF
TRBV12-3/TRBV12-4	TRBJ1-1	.	ASSTQGGSDTEAF
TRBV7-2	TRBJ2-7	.	ASGRGAGSYEQY
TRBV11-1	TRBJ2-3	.	ASSRRLGGRTDTQY
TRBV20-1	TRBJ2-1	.	SAPAAQHYNEQF
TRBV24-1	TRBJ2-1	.	ATSPREAYNEQF
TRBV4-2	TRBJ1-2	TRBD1	ASSQDRGQDNGYT
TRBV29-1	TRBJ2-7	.	SVTGLAYEQY
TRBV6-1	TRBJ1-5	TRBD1	ASSIDRGSNQPQH
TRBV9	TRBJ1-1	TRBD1	ASSVGSGGNTEAF
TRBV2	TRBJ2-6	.	ASRGDRGAGANVLT
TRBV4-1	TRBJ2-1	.	ASRRMGGGNEQF
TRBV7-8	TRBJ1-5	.	ASSQVGGLHQPQH
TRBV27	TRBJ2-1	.	ASSLGYTLNEQF
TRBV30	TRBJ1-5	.	AWSVGSNQPQH
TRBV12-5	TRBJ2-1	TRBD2	ASGLVMGGLAGGPYNEQF
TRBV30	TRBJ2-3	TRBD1	AWSLTGGRYTQY
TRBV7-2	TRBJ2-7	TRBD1	ASSSSGTEPYEQY
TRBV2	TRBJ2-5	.	ASSEEQSETQY
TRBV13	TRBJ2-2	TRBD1	ASSRFGTAAAGELF
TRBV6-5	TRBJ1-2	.	ASSYSAKTGFHYGYT
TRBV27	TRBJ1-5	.	ASALRGVNQPQH
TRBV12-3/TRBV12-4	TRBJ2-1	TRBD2	ASRPGTSRIYEQF